The present TCR beta chain was sequenced within a study of cytomegalovirus exposure and HLA in healthy donors. Deletions cut 4 bases from V and 4 bases from J, with 16 bases between. CDR3 length: 15 amino acids. The germline CDR1 and CDR2 sequences are KGHSH and LQKENI. The PCR used 60 Vbeta and 13 Jbeta primers. Some clones are missing from TCRdb's copy, which holds only in-frame ones; the method was immunoSEQ multiplex PCR. The sample lists over 100,000 clones, roughly 70% occurring once. As for this clone: The antigen is undetermined.

Study results and caveats: A later analysis by the authors found several of the most significant clusters apparently linked to common viral pathogens.

This TCR derives from a man between 35 and 55 years old in good health and CMV-seropositive. The rearrangement uses TRBV18 and TRBJ1-2, with a weak D call TRBD1 (5 bases). Sequencing input: PBMCs. This CDR3 reads CASSLKSDTIYGYTF. Here the CDR3 DNA reads TGTGCCAGCTCACTCAAATCGGACACGATCTATGGCTACACCTTC.